Shown below are 21 T cell receptor beta chains from a single sample sequenced in a study of CD8 T cells in ankylosing spondylitis. One entry per CDR3 protein results from TCRdb running MiXCR on the 5' RACE reads. Here the sample spans roughly 69,000 distinct CDR3 sequences, approximately 5.3% being singletons. The material sequenced was blood, either unsorted or a sorted T cell fraction (not recorded which). The receptors originated from a male donor with ankylosing spondylitis or in good health (not recorded which).

There are many counts of this clonotype. The V and J genes are TRBV5-1 and TRBJ1-2; D gene unclear. Germline loops: CDR1 SGHRS, CDR2 YFSETQ. CDR3 length equals 14 residues. V was shortened by 0 bases and J by 7 bases, with 13 bases between the two germline ends. CDR3 DNA sequence: TGCGCCAGCAGCTTGGAAGGTTCCTCAAGTGGCTACACCTTC. Translated, it gives CASSLEGSSSGYTF.

The rearrangement links TRBV5-5 to TRBJ1-2; 7 bases are shared with TRBD1. This CDR3 is built from 14 residues. From germline, CDR1 is SGHKS and CDR2 YYEKEE (reference sequence). V lost 4 bases and J lost 5; bases outside the gene matches: 8. As DNA, the CDR3 is TGTGCCAGCAGCCCAAGCACAGGGGAGTATGGCTACACCTTC. Residues: CASSPSTGEYGYTF.

This clonotype was seen ten or more times. This chain connects TRBV5-6 to TRBJ1-1; no reliable D call. Trimming shortened V by 2 bases and J by 6 bases, and 11 bases separated the two germline ends. CDR1 is SGHDT and CDR2 is YYEEEE in the germline V gene. The CDR3 length is 13 residues. CDR3 sequence: CASSFRRHPEAFF. DNA for the CDR3: TGTGCCAGCAGCTTTAGACGTCACCCTGAAGCTTTCTTT.

This clonotype was found many times. This sequence joins TRBV4-1 and TRBJ1-5; D unclear. V was clipped by 0 bases and J by 0 bases, with 21 bases between them. This CDR3 spans 20 amino acids. Germline lookup yields CDR1 MGHRA and CDR2 YSYEKL. CDR3 sequence: CASSQESSFARSYSNQPQHF. As DNA, the CDR3 is TGCGCCAGCAGCCAAGAGTCATCTTTCGCCAGAAGTTATAGCAATCAGCCCCAGCATTTT.

The gene calls are TRBV7-2 and TRBJ2-7; TRBD1 agrees at 9 bases. Germline loops: CDR1 SGHTA, CDR2 FQGNSA. V was clipped by 3 bases and J by 6 bases; unmatched bases: 6. The CDR3 sequence is 14 residues long. This chain's CDR3 is CASSFNRDRVEQYF. In DNA form, the CDR3 reads TGTGCCAGCAGCTTTAACCGGGACAGGGTCGAGCAGTACTTC.

This clonotype was detected ten times or more. This chain joins TRBV20-1 and TRBJ1-5; D unclear. Trimming cost V 0 bases and J 1 base, with 1 base left between them. Germline V lookup: CDR1 DFQATT, CDR2 SNEGSKA (reference sequence). This CDR3 has 12 amino acids. CDR3 in DNA: TGCAGTGCTAGAGAGAGCAATCAGCCCCAGCATTTT. Residues: CSARESNQPQHF.

Points on this clonotype: A much larger clone differs from this one at a single base, so this may be a read error. The chain is built from TRBV27 and TRBJ1-6; D is undetermined. Deletions cut 10 bases from V and 6 bases from J, with 22 bases between. CDR1 is MNHEY, CDR2 SMNVEV, per germline (reference sequence). The CDR3 covers 16 residues. CDR3: CANSVLGLRGNSPLHF. The CDR3 bases are TGTGCCAACAGCGTACTTGGGCTTCGGGGTAATTCACCCCTCCACTTT.

The sample holds many counts of this clonotype. The chain couples TRBV7-8 to TRBJ2-1; possibly TRBD1 for D (5 bases). Germline CDR1 is SGHVS and CDR2 is FQNEAQ. The length of the CDR3 is 16 residues. V lost 6 bases to trimming and J lost 0 bases, with 15 bases between them. In DNA, the CDR3 is TGTGCCAGCAGATTTCAACTCAGGGACTCCTACAATGAGCAGTTCTTC. This gives the protein CASRFQLRDSYNEQFF. Variable domain in full (rest from reference TRBV7-8 and TRBJ2-1): GAGVSQSPRYKVAKRGQDVALRCDPISGHVSLFWYQQALGQGPEFLTYFQNEAQLDKSGLPSDRFFAERPEGSVSTLKIQRTQQEDSAVYLCASRFQLRDSYNEQFFGPGTRLTVL.

This clonotype has ten or more counts. This chain connects TRBV18 to TRBJ2-5; D not certain. The CDR3 is 12 amino acids. V gave up 3 bases and J gave up 1 base, with 3 bases separating them. The germline V gene has CDR1 KGHSH and CDR2 LQKENI. This CDR3 reads CASSPLQETQYF. CDR3 nucleotide sequence: TGTGCCAGCTCACCGCTCCAAGAGACCCAGTACTTC.

At least ten counts were recorded for this clonotype. This chain links TRBV28 with TRBJ2-1, with D unresolved. V lost 10 bases, J lost 6 bases, and 10 bases lay in between. Germline V gene sequence: CDR1 MDHEN, CDR2 SYDVKM. This CDR3 spans 11 amino acids. The CDR3 sequence is CATQSVNEQFF. The CDR3 DNA is TGTGCCACCCAGTCTGTCAATGAGCAGTTCTTC.

This clonotype was seen at least ten times. V usage is TRBV27 and J usage is TRBJ1-1, with D possibly being TRBD1 (5 bases). CDR1 MNHEY and CDR2 SMNVEV come from the germline V gene (reference sequence). CDR3 length equals 14 residues. Trimming took off 6 bases at V and 1 base at J, with 12 bases between the two ends. CDR3 protein: CASRIGGSNTEAFF. The CDR3 nucleotides are TGTGCCAGCAGGATTGGGGGGTCGAACACTGAAGCTTTCTTT.

About this clonotype itself: A read error may be the cause here, since a much bigger clone is one base away. This rearrangement joins TRBV9 to TRBJ2-7; D call uncertain. CDR1 and CDR2 (germline): SGDLS, YYNGEE. This CDR3 comprises 13 residues. The CDR3 coding sequence is TGTGCCGGCAGCGTAGCCCGGGTCGGCGAGCAGTACTTC. Its translation is CAGSVARVGEQYF.

Many counts were recorded for this clonotype. The chain employs TRBV20-1 and TRBJ2-1, with 7 bases lining up with TRBD2. Per the germline V gene, CDR1 is DFQATT and CDR2 is SNEGSKA (reference sequence). The CDR3 is 15 amino acids. J gave up 7 bases and V 3 bases, and 12 bases lay outside the gene matches. This chain's CDR3 is CSARGGLAEWNEQFF. The CDR3, as DNA: TGCAGTGCTAGGGGTGGCCTAGCGGAGTGGAATGAGCAGTTCTTC.

This clonotype was recorded many times. The chain joins TRBV10-3 to TRBJ2-7, with a weak D call TRBD2 (6 bases). The CDR3 runs 11 residues. The germline CDR1 and CDR2 sequences are ENHRY and SYGVKD. V lost 5 bases, J lost 5 bases, and 7 bases lay in between. The CDR3, as DNA: TGTGCCATCAGTTCGGGAGACGAGCAGTACTTC. Encoded protein: CAISSGDEQYF.

This clonotype has a count of ten or more. V and J are TRBV6-5 and TRBJ2-6; D gene ambiguous. CDR3 size: 15 residues. CDR1 is MNHEY, CDR2 SVGAGI, per germline. V was cut by 2 bases and J by 1 base, with 6 bases left in between. CDR3 coding DNA: TGTGCCAGCAGTTACGCCGGGTCTGGGGCCAACGTCCTGACTTTC. Its translation is CASSYAGSGANVLTF.

This clonotype was recorded at least ten times. DNA for the CDR3: TGTGCCAGCTCACCACCCGGGACAGGAGTGAAGTTCTTC. This gives the protein CASSPPGTGVKFF. The chain uses TRBV18 and TRBJ2-1, with 8 bases fitting TRBD1. The CDR3 runs to 13 residues. The V gene's germline CDR1 is KGHSH and CDR2 LQKENI. J lost 14 bases, V lost 0 bases, and 6 bases had no gene match.

This clonotype was seen repeatedly, ten times or more. J is TRBJ1-6 and V is TRBV6-2 or TRBV6-3; D is perhaps TRBD1 (6 bases). This CDR3 spans 15 amino acids. The ends were cut back, 0 bases at V and 7 bases at J, with 10 bases in the middle. Germline CDR1 reads MNHEY; CDR2 reads SVGEGT. The CDR3 nucleotides read TGTGCCAGCAGTTACTCTGCGGGGGCGAATTCACCCCTCCACTTT. Protein product: CASSYSAGANSPLHF.

This clonotype appeared many times. The V call is TRBV5-1, the J call TRBJ2-5, with D hard to call. The CDR3 has 13 residues. CDR1 is SGHRS, CDR2 YFSETQ, per germline. V lost 4 bases to trimming and J lost 1 base, with 8 bases between them. The CDR3 DNA is TGCGCCAGCAGCCGAAGCCCCCAAGAGACCCAGTACTTC. Translated, it gives CASSRSPQETQYF.

This clonotype has a count of ten or more. The chain combines TRBV28 with TRBJ1-5; no clear D gene. Trimming shortened V by 7 bases and J by 5 bases, and 18 bases separated the two germline ends. Germline lookup yields CDR1 MDHEN and CDR2 SYDVKM. The CDR3 has 15 amino acids. CDR3 DNA sequence: TGTGCCAGCATGGAATCCAGGACCCCCCATCAGCCCCAGCATTTT. It yields the protein CASMESRTPHQPQHF.

In this sample, this clonotype turned up many times. The chain combines TRBV6-1 with TRBJ2-2; TRBD2 matches 9 bases. Germline assignment: CDR1 MNHNS and CDR2 SASEGT. The CDR3 loop spans 16 amino acids. V lost 5 bases to trimming and J lost 2 bases; unmatched junction nucleotides: 6. The CDR3, as DNA: TGTGCCAGCAGTCAGCAGCGGGGGGTCAACACCGGGGAGCTGTTTTTT. This translates into CASSQQRGVNTGELFF.

There are many counts of this clonotype. The genes are TRBV4-3 and TRBJ2-2; possible D gene TRBD1, 6 bases. In germline, CDR1 is LGHNA, CDR2 YSLEER. The CDR3 totals 15 residues. Deletions cut 1 base from V and 5 bases from J, with 11 bases between. The chain's CDR3 is CASSQVHRETGELFF. DNA of the CDR3: TGCGCCAGCAGCCAAGTCCACAGGGAGACCGGGGAGCTGTTTTTT.